Shown below are 18 T cell receptor beta chains from a single sample sequenced in a study of blood T cell repertoires in COVID-19. Profiling relied on immunoSEQ multiplex PCR, and the TCRdb table lists in-frame clones only, not all of them. The sample has around 380,000 clones; 81% are singletons. The sequencing sample was made of peripheral blood. The receptors were sampled from a human donor with acute or convalescent COVID-19. The donor label of this sample is uncertain.

The chain joins TRBV5-4 to TRBJ2-1; TRBD1 matches at 10 bases. The CDR3 totals 15 residues. The trim removed 3 bases at V and 10 bases at J, leaving 10 bases unmatched. Per germline, CDR1 SGHNT and CDR2 YYREEE (reference sequence). In DNA form, the CDR3 reads TGTGCCAGCAGCTCCCGACAGGGGGCCTTCGGCGAGCAGTTCTTC. Protein: CASSSRQGAFGEQFF.

The chain carries TRBV6-6 and TRBJ1-6; 7 bases map to TRBD1. Germline CDR1 reads MNHNY; CDR2 reads SVGAGI (reference sequence). Trimming cost V 5 bases and J 7 bases; bases outside gene matches: 8. The CDR3 contains 15 residues. CDR3 DNA sequence: TGTGCCAGCAGTCAACCAGACAGGGTCAATTCACCCCTCCACTTT. The encoded protein is CASSQPDRVNSPLHF.

The chain has TRBV7-9 and TRBJ2-1, with no clear D. This CDR3 spans 14 amino acids. Germline CDR1 and CDR2: SEHNR and FQNEAQ (reference sequence). V shed 1 base and J shed 9 bases, with 13 bases lying between them. In DNA form, the CDR3 reads TGTGCCAGCAGCTTAGTTGGGCCCTTCAGTGAGCAGTTCTTC. Protein sequence: CASSLVGPFSEQFF.

The rearrangement joins TRBV5-4 to TRBJ2-7; TRBD2 agrees at 10 bases. Germline assignment: CDR1 SGHNT and CDR2 YYREEE (reference sequence). After removal of 4 bases from V and 7 bases from J, the junction contained 8 bases not matched to a gene. CDR3 length equals 14 residues. Written as DNA, the CDR3 is TGTGCCAGCAGCAGCCCGGGACTAGCGTTTGAGCAGTACTTC. It yields the protein CASSSPGLAFEQYF.

This clone was counted a few times. The chain employs TRBV30 and TRBJ1-5; 10 bases align to TRBD1. The CDR3 sequence is 16 residues long. The V segment lost 3 bases and the J segment 6 bases; nucleotides outside the gene matches: 11. Germline V lookup: CDR1 GTSNPN, CDR2 SVGIG (reference sequence). The CDR3 bases are TGTGCCTGGAGGCCCTCGGACAGGGGGTCCGGTCAGCCCCAGCATTTT. It translates to CAWRPSDRGSGQPQHF. Full variable domain (remainder filled in from reference TRBV30 and TRBJ1-5): SQTIHQWPATLVQPVGSPLSLECTVEGTSNPNLYWYRQAAGRGLQLLFYSVGIGQISSEVPQNLSASRPQDRQFILSSKKLLLSDSGFYLCAWRPSDRGSGQPQHFGDGTRLSIL.

The rearrangement links TRBV19 to TRBJ1-2; tentative D call: TRBD1 (6 bases). The germline V gene encodes CDR1 LNHDA and CDR2 SQIVND (reference sequence). V dropped 7 bases and J dropped 2 bases, with 11 bases sitting between them. CDR3 length: 13 residues. This CDR3 is CASTPGTNYGYTF. Written as DNA, the CDR3 is TGTGCCAGTACACCCGGGACAAACTATGGCTACACCTTC.

This clone has a handful of counts. J is TRBJ2-7 and V is TRBV4-1; 7 bases match TRBD2. Germline-derived CDR1 and CDR2 are MGHRA and YSYEKL. The CDR3 sequence is 17 residues long. Germline trimming cut 4 bases from V and 0 bases from J; bases unmatched to any gene: 12. Written as DNA, the CDR3 is TGCGCCAGCAGCCCCCATGGGGCGCGGGGGAACTCCTACGAGCAGTACTTC. Translating gives CASSPHGARGNSYEQYF.

The V and J genes are TRBV28 and TRBJ2-7, with 8 bases that match TRBD2. The V and J ends lost 1 base and 2 bases, in that order; junction bases with no gene match: 7. There are 16 residues in the CDR3. Germline loops: CDR1 MDHEN, CDR2 SYDVKM. Written as DNA, the CDR3 is TGTGCCAGCAGTTTATTAGTTTTAGCGGGACCCTACGAGCAGTACTTC. Amino acids: CASSLLVLAGPYEQYF.

For this clone: Just one base apart from a much larger clone, this may be a read error. The chain uses TRBV5-4 and TRBJ1-1; 9 bases match TRBD1. The V segment lost 2 bases and the J segment 4 bases; nucleotides outside the gene matches: 3. CDR3 length: 14 amino acids. Germline V gives CDR1 SGHNT, CDR2 YYREEE (reference sequence). For the CDR3, the DNA is TGTGCCAGCAGCTTAGGGACAGGGAGCACTGAAGCTTTCTTT. This sequence encodes CASSLGTGSTEAFF.

The table lists this clone with a few counts. The rearrangement joins TRBV6-5 to TRBJ1-1; D perhaps matches TRBD1 (5 bases). The CDR3 loop spans 14 amino acids. Trimming took off 5 bases at V and 6 bases at J, with 16 bases between the two ends. CDR1 MNHEY and CDR2 SVGAGI come from the germline V gene. CDR3 region: CASSPNVGPSEAFF. The CDR3 coding sequence is TGTGCCAGCAGTCCCAATGTGGGGCCCTCTGAAGCTTTCTTT.

The rearrangement joins TRBV9 to TRBJ1-3; 7 positions agree with TRBD1. V lost 4 bases, J lost 8 bases, and 9 bases stayed unmatched. The CDR3 is made up of 14 amino acids. Germline-derived CDR1 and CDR2 are SGDLS and YYNGEE. The CDR3 sequence: CASSPTGEGYTIYF. DNA of the CDR3: TGTGCCAGCAGCCCTACAGGGGAAGGATACACCATATATTTT.

The chain has TRBV12-3 or TRBV12-4 and TRBJ1-2, with TRBD1 matching over 9 bases. This CDR3 contains 12 residues. V shed 8 bases and J 4 bases; nucleotides not matched to a gene: 2. CDR3 in amino acids: CASGTGLYGYTF. The CDR3 DNA reads TGTGCCAGCGGGACAGGGCTCTATGGCTACACCTTC.

The chain has TRBV6-5 and TRBJ1-1; TRBD1 agrees at 7 bases. Germline assignment: CDR1 MNHEY and CDR2 SVGAGI. The CDR3 length is 14 residues. V lost 6 bases, J lost 6 bases, and 10 bases stayed unmatched. The CDR3 nucleotides are TGTGCCAGCAGACCGACAGGGAATTTAGCTGAAGCTTTCTTT. This encodes CASRPTGNLAEAFF.

This chain links TRBV4-1 with TRBJ2-3; D is unclear. CDR3 length: 16 amino acids. The germline gives CDR1 MGHRA, CDR2 YSYEKL. V lost 5 bases, J lost 7 bases, and 22 bases lay in between. The CDR3 loop reads CASSNPLGGTSNTQYF. Written as DNA, the CDR3 is TGCGCCAGCAGCAACCCGCTCGGCGGCACTTCGAATACGCAGTATTTT.

This clone has a handful of counts. The chain combines TRBV5-6 with TRBJ2-1, with 12 bases aligning to TRBD2. Germline CDR1 is SGHDT and CDR2 is YYEEEE. V lost 2 bases to trimming and J lost 8 bases; unmatched junction nucleotides: 5. The length of the CDR3 is 15 residues. CDR3 nucleotides: TGTGCCAGCAGCTTCTCTAGCGGGAGGGTCGATGAGCAGTTCTTC. Translating gives CASSFSSGRVDEQFF.

This chain uses TRBV7-9 with TRBJ1-3; weak D call: TRBD1 (6 bases). Germline loops: CDR1 SEHNR, CDR2 FQNEAQ (reference sequence). The CDR3 consists of 21 residues. Trimming pared 5 bases from V and 1 base from J, leaving 30 bases between. CDR3 loop: CASSNPVPGTSPKGSGNTIYF. In nucleotides, the CDR3 is TGTGCCAGCAGCAATCCAGTCCCGGGGACATCCCCTAAAGGATCTGGAAACACCATATATTTT.

The chain is built from TRBV2 and TRBJ1-3, with D unclear. The CDR3 totals 15 residues. CDR1 is SNHLY, CDR2 FYNNEI, per germline. V dropped 2 bases and J dropped 0 bases, with 8 bases sitting between them. The CDR3 coding sequence is TGTGCCAGCAGTGAATATCCCTCCTCTGGAAACACCATATATTTT. Translating gives CASSEYPSSGNTIYF.

The gene calls are TRBV6-6 and TRBJ1-2, with 8 bases fitting TRBD1. The CDR3 is made up of 14 amino acids. The germline gives CDR1 MNHNY, CDR2 SVGAGI (reference sequence). V shed 0 bases and J 11 bases; nucleotides not matched to a gene: 8. CDR3 sequence (DNA): TGTGCCAGCAGTTACTCCGGACAGGGAATGGAATACACCTTC. Its translation: CASSYSGQGMEYTF.